These 14 T cell receptor beta chains were sequenced from one sample in a study of blood T cells in healthy people across ages. PCR was performed a second time for about 7 to 12 cycles using a sample-barcoded 5' primer and a J-beta primer mix. TCRdb reanalysed the 5' RACE reads using MiXCR and keeps one entry per CDR3 protein. The repertoire includes about 1.6 million distinct CDR3 sequences, about 31% of them detected once, and about 11% sits in the top ten. The material sequenced was blood. Source of these receptors: a woman aged 25 to 39 in good health.

The chain couples TRBV7-3 to TRBJ2-1; a possible D gene is TRBD2 (6 bases). The CDR3 consists of 15 residues. Trimming cost V 3 bases and J 6 bases, with 15 bases left between them. CDR1 is SGHTA, CDR2 FQGTGA, per germline. This CDR3 reads CASSLTGTFPNEQFF. In nucleotides, the CDR3 is TGTGCCAGCAGCTTGACTGGGACTTTCCCCAATGAGCAGTTCTTC.

The V and J genes are TRBV7-2 and TRBJ2-2; weak D call: TRBD2 (6 bases). The germline V gene has CDR1 SGHTA and CDR2 FQGNSA. V dropped 2 bases and J dropped 3 bases, with 13 bases sitting between them. CDR3 length: 16 amino acids. CDR3 amino acids: CASSLTSFSYTGELFF. The CDR3 DNA follows: TGTGCCAGCAGCTTAACTAGCTTCTCATACACCGGGGAGCTGTTTTTT.

The V gene is TRBV12-3 or TRBV12-4, the J gene TRBJ1-2, with D hard to call. V was trimmed by 10 bases and J by 11 bases, leaving 11 bases between them. The CDR3 sequence is 9 residues long. The CDR3 region is CAKGLRYTF. In nucleotides, the CDR3 is TGTGCCAAGGGTCTTAGGTACACCTTC.

This clonotype was found a few times. V and J are TRBV12-3 or TRBV12-4 and TRBJ2-7; possibly TRBD2 for D (6 bases). The CDR3 has 14 amino acids. The V end was cut by 6 bases, the J end by 7 bases, with 19 bases between. The CDR3 nucleotides are TGTGCCAGCAGATGGGCCCAGGGAGCGGGTGAGCAGTACTTC. As protein: CASRWAQGAGEQYF.

This clonotype was counted only a few times. This rearrangement joins TRBV27 to TRBJ2-7; no firm D call. CDR3 length equals 13 residues. The V end lost 6 bases, the J end lost 2 bases, and 11 bases lay between the germline ends. Looked up from germline, CDR1 is MNHEY and CDR2 is SMNVEV (reference sequence). The CDR3 here is CASSHSPAYEQYF. The DNA for the CDR3 is TGTGCCAGCAGCCACTCCCCAGCCTACGAGCAGTACTTC.

V and J are TRBV5-6 and TRBJ2-3; 8 nucleotides align to TRBD2. Trimming removed 4 bases from V and 3 bases from J; junction bases left unmatched: 7. Per the germline V gene, CDR1 is SGHDT and CDR2 is YYEEEE. This CDR3 contains 15 residues. The chain's CDR3 is CASSGGLEGTDTQYF. The CDR3 nucleotides are TGTGCCAGCAGCGGGGGACTAGAAGGGACAGATACGCAGTATTTT.

The chain has TRBV15 and TRBJ2-3; the D gene is possibly TRBD2 (6 bases). The CDR3 length is 17 residues. Germline loops: CDR1 LNHNV, CDR2 YYDKDF (reference sequence). The V end was cut by 3 bases, the J end by 4 bases, with 20 bases between. For the CDR3, the DNA is TGTGCCACCAGCAGCCCGAAGGGCCGGGGGAGGCCAGATACGCAGTATTTT. Its translation: CATSSPKGRGRPDTQYF.

The rearrangement uses TRBV28 and TRBJ2-1; D call uncertain. This CDR3 comprises 13 residues. The germline gives CDR1 MDHEN, CDR2 SYDVKM. The V gene lost 8 bases and the J gene lost 0 bases, with 8 bases spanning the gap. The CDR3 is CASEGNSYNEQFF. The CDR3 DNA is TGTGCCAGCGAAGGTAACTCCTACAATGAGCAGTTCTTC.

The chain combines TRBV7-3 with TRBJ2-7; TRBD1 might be the D (7 bases). The germline V gene has CDR1 SGHTA and CDR2 FQGTGA. Trimming left V 5 bases short and J 6 bases short, with 26 bases between. The length of the CDR3 is 17 residues. The CDR3 DNA sequence: TGTGCCAGCAGCCGGGGGCCGACAGGGCCCGCTTGCAGCGAGCAGTACTTC. This sequence encodes CASSRGPTGPACSEQYF.

The chain recombines TRBV3-1 with TRBJ2-1, with D possibly being TRBD2 (5 bases). The CDR3 runs to 16 residues. Germline CDR1 reads LGHDT; CDR2 reads YNNKEL (reference sequence). Trimming shortened V by 0 bases and J by 8 bases, and 17 bases separated the two germline ends. CDR3 in DNA: TGTGCCAGCAGCCAAGACCCCCGGGAAATAGTTCATGAGCAGTTCTTC. This codes for CASSQDPREIVHEQFF.

The chain has TRBV6-1 and TRBJ2-1; D unresolved. This CDR3 has 14 amino acids. CDR1 MNHNS and CDR2 SASEGT come from the germline V gene. The ends were cut back, 6 bases at V and 4 bases at J, with 13 bases in the middle. The DNA of the CDR3 is TGTGCCAGCAGGGAAAGGTTCGCGTACAATGAGCAGTTCTTC. As protein: CASRERFAYNEQFF.

This clonotype was counted between two and nine times. This chain connects TRBV12-3 or TRBV12-4 to TRBJ2-5; D tentatively fits TRBD1 or TRBD2 (5 bases each). The CDR3 runs to 14 residues. V dropped 6 bases and J dropped 5 bases, with 16 bases sitting between them. CDR3 sequence (DNA): TGTGCCAGCAGGATAAAGGGGAGATCGGAGACCCAGTACTTC. Translating gives CASRIKGRSETQYF.

The rearrangement links TRBV6-1 to TRBJ2-7; the D is unclear. V shed 2 bases and J shed 5 bases, with 4 bases lying between them. The CDR3 extends over 11 amino acids. Germline CDR1 is MNHNS and CDR2 is SASEGT. The CDR3 nucleotides are TGTGCCAGCAGTGAATCGGACGAGCAGTACTTC. As protein: CASSESDEQYF.

Ten or more counts support this clonotype. The CDR3 DNA sequence: TGTGCCAGCAGGCAAACTAGTTTTGATGAGCAGTTCTTC. As protein: CASRQTSFDEQFF. The rearrangement links TRBV7-2 to TRBJ2-1, with a tentative D call TRBD2 (5 bases). CDR1 SGHTA and CDR2 FQGNSA come from the germline V gene. The length of the CDR3 is 13 residues. V was shortened by 6 bases and J by 8 bases, with 14 bases between the two germline ends. Full variable domain (missing parts from reference TRBV7-2 and TRBJ2-1): GAGVSQSPSNKVTEKGKDVELRCDPISGHTALYWYRQSLGQGLEFLIYFQGNSAPDKSGLPSDRFSAERTGGSVSTLTIQRTQQEDSAVYLCASRQTSFDEQFFGPGTRLTVL.